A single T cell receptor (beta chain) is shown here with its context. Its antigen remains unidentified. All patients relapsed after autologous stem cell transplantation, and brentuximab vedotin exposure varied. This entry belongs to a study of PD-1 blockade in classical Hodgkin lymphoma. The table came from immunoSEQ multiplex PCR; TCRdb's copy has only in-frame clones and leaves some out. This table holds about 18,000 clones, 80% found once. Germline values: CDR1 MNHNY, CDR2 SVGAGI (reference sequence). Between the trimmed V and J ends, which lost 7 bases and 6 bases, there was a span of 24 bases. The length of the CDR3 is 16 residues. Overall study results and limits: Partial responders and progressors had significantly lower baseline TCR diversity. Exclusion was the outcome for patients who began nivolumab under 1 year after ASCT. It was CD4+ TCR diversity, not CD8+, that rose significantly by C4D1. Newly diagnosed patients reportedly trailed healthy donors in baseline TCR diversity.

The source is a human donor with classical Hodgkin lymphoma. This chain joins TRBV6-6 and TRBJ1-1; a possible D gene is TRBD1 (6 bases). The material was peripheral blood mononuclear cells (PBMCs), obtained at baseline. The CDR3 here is CASNPLAGTGRAEAFF. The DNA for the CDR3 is TGTGCCAGCAATCCCCTCGCCGGAACAGGGAGGGCTGAAGCTTTCTTT.